This T cell receptor (beta chain) was sequenced for a study of T cell changes during pregnancy in multiple sclerosis. V dropped 1 base and J dropped 1 base, with 7 bases sitting between them. This CDR3 is 14 amino acids long. Germline CDR1 and CDR2: LNHDA and SQIVND (reference sequence). TCRdb's table, derived via immunoSEQ multiplex PCR, lists solely in-frame clones and lacks some. The sample includes tens of thousands of clones, over 90% of them seen just once. This sequence originates from a female donor with multiple sclerosis, enrolled in a pregnancy study. Here the sequenced sample was peripheral blood, taken in the third trimester of pregnancy. V gene TRBV19 combines with J gene TRBJ1-1; D gene unclear. CDR3 residues: CASSIGHQNTEAFF. CDR3 sequence (DNA): TGTGCCAGTAGTATAGGGCACCAGAACACTGAAGCTTTCTTT.